Listed below are T cell receptor beta chains from one sample, sequenced in a study of T cells in narcolepsy. The assay was immunoSEQ multiplex PCR, and TCRdb's table has in-frame clones only and misses some. The data contain some 35,000 clones, roughly 80% of them seen just once; the ten biggest clones take up around 2.6%. The material sequenced was CD45RA- memory CD4+ T cells from PBMCs. These receptors were obtained from a human donor with narcolepsy. Both conserved end residues are part of each CDR3. The D gene is left open where the match is weak. Size is omitted from some rows. Given values are once, few, many or a class for expanded clones.

J gene,clone size,D gene,V gene,CDR3 length,CDR3 protein,CDR3 DNA
TRBJ1-2,NA,NA,TRBV6-1,13,CASHVTGVYGYTF,TGTGCCAGCCACGTGACGGGGGTCTATGGCTACACCTTC
TRBJ2-1,NA,NA,TRBV7-8,12,CASSSITWEQFF,TGTGCCAGCAGCTCGATAACTTGGGAGCAGTTCTTC
TRBJ2-1,few,TRBD1,TRBV6-5,13,CASSQDRGQKQFF,TGTGCCAGCAGTCAGGACAGGGGGCAGAAGCAGTTCTTC
TRBJ2-7,NA,NA,TRBV27,15,CASSLPGRTPHEQYF,TGTGCCAGCAGTTTACCGGGTCGGACTCCTCACGAGCAGTACTTC
TRBJ2-1,NA,TRBD2,TRBV27,17,CASSLSAGFSSYNEQFF,TGTGCCAGCAGTTTATCAGCGGGATTCAGCTCCTACAATGAGCAGTTCTTC
TRBJ1-4,NA,NA,TRBV5-1,13,CASSWATNEKLFF,TGCGCCAGCAGCTGGGCAACTAATGAAAAACTGTTTTTT
TRBJ1-5,NA,NA,TRBV7-9,12,CASSLEGQPQHF,TGTGCCAGCAGCTTAGAGGGTCAGCCCCAGCATTTT
TRBJ1-2,NA,NA,TRBV7-2,16,CASSLVGGEGNYGYTF,TGTGCCAGCAGCTTAGTAGGGGGGGAAGGAAACTATGGCTACACCTTC
TRBJ1-6,NA,TRBD1,TRBV7-3,14,CASSYGTGRSPLHF,TGTGCCAGCAGTTACGGGACAGGGCGGTCACCCCTCCACTTT
TRBJ2-1,once,TRBD1,TRBV10-3,15,CAIMAPRTGGNEQFF,TGTGCCATCATGGCGCCGCGGACAGGGGGGAATGAGCAGTTCTTC
TRBJ2-3,NA,NA,TRBV13,15,CASSLGGSATDTQYF,TGTGCCAGCAGCTTAGGCGGGAGTGCCACAGATACGCAGTATTTT